This note documents a single T cell receptor (beta chain) sequence. Its antigen is not yet known. No much larger clonotype is one base removed from it; base qualities were not supplied. Ficoll-Paque density gradient centrifugation was used to isolate PBMCs. Looking up the germline V gene yields CDR1 SGHAT and CDR2 FQNNGV. V gives up 2 bases and J gives up 1 base, and the segment between their germline ends measures 11 bases. CDR3 length: 16 amino acids, cysteine to phenylalanine. The CDR3 DNA has 48 bases and is translated from base 1. Instrument on record: Illumina NovaSeq 6000. TCRalpha and TCRbeta cDNA libraries were built by 5'RACE with constant-segment primers, adding sample barcodes and unique molecular identifiers. Trizol reagent was used to extract RNA from every sample. Amplification of the libraries took two PCR steps, and the second step added a second sample barcode plus Illumina TruSeq adapters. Libraries were sequenced on an Illumina NovaSeq with 2 x 150 bp paired-end reads. On the authors' methods: The reads were demultiplexed and collapsed into UMI-guided consensus sequences using migec v1.2.7. With mixcr v2.1.11, UMI consensuses were aligned to TRA and TRB V and J templates and assembled into clonotypes. Clonotypes were classified as expanded or contracted when called significant by both edgeR and NoisET, with noise models trained on biological replicates. edgeR calls used a false discovery rate-adjusted p below 0.01 and a log2 fold-change threshold of 1. PCA with hierarchical clustering of max-normalized trajectories of the 1000 most abundant clonotypes was used as exploratory dynamics analysis. The CD4 or CD8 phenotype of responding clones was assigned using the separately sequenced CD4+ and CD8+ repertoires. TCRdb trimmed the raw reads at Q25, called clones with MiXCR and kept productive beta chains. Duplicate CDR3 protein sequences are folded into a single record with the most common DNA and genes. The V and J calls come from TCRdb's annotation, not from the publication. Present in this sample are about 200,000 distinct CDR3 sequences, around 9.5% of which were seen just once. 3.5% of the sample belongs to the ten largest clones.

The data were obtained in a study of T-cell memory formation after mild COVID-19 (dated by TCRdb to the early 2020s). General notes on the study: Most TCR sequence clusters were specific to one of the two donors. In a couple of donors, T-cell clones that expanded and contracted after mild COVID-19 were followed by sequencing TCRalpha and TCRbeta repertoires longitudinally. The cohort was made up of two young adult volunteers, one female and one male, who were previously healthy. The paper as a whole reports these results and caveats: SARS-CoV-2 specificity was not confirmed for the second-wave clones peaking on day 37. Contracting CD4+ clones were found mainly in CM and EM memory subsets, while CD8+ clones were enriched in EMRA. The detection of some responding clones in pre-infection memory suggests that pre-existing cross-reactive memory T cells joined the SARS-CoV-2 response. Clones that contracted from day 15 to 85 showed balanced CD4/CD8 phenotypes, whereas a second wave of clones that expanded from day 15 to 37 leaned towards CD4+. Only a couple of mild cases were covered by the study, and larger cohorts that include severe cases with pre-infection samples were considered necessary.

The source is a man between 18 and 35 years old who had mild COVID-19 (a few samples of this study predate the infection). The sample titles of this study are shuffled in the database, so cell type and time point are left out; the donor was told from shared clones. Material for sequencing was PBMCs or a T cell subset sorted from them (not recorded which). The chain was built from TRBV11-2 and TRBJ2-2, with the D gene possibly TRBD1 or TRBD2, each one fitting 5 bases. The DNA is TGTGCCAGCAGCTTAACGGGACCCAGGAACACCGGGGAGCTGTTTTTT. Its protein product is CASSLTGPRNTGELFF.